This is a list of T cell receptor beta chains from one sample in a study of blood T cell repertoires in COVID-19. The protocol was immunoSEQ multiplex PCR, while the TCRdb copy is restricted to in-frame clones and leaves out a portion. The sample records roughly 140,000 clones, around 89% being singletons. The sequenced sample was peripheral blood. These receptor sequences come from a woman aged 55-70 years with active COVID-19. Both conserved end residues are part of each CDR3. Only some rows state a clone size, as once, few, many or a class for expanded clones.

CDR3 length	V gene	clone size	CDR3 protein
15	TRBV4-1	once	CASSQVFGRAGEQYF
14	TRBV11-2	NA	CASSSWAMNTEAFF
15	TRBV18	NA	CASSPAGGEVSEQYF
16	TRBV19	once	CASSIGDRVGNQPQHF
14	TRBV19	NA	CASREREGRETQYF
15	TRBV6-5	NA	CASSYSFRGRSPLHF
16	TRBV6-2/TRBV6-3	NA	CASSSLAGVAADTQYF
13	TRBV29-1	NA	CSGRQGARETQYF
15	TRBV5-1	NA	CASSLAEGYNTEAFF
15	TRBV7-6	NA	CASSPGGSGANVLTF
15	TRBV4-3	NA	CASSTGTRPYNEQFF
14	TRBV2	NA	CASRMGQQNEKLFF
15	TRBV11-2	NA	CASSSSGHVTDTQYF
15	TRBV7-9	NA	CASNGGQNSGNTIYF
12	TRBV2	few	CASRKETYEQYF
13	TRBV9	NA	CASSPGSGGREFF
14	TRBV19	NA	CARPQREGRNEQFF
14	TRBV19	NA	CASRRTGSTGELFF
14	TRBV11-2	NA	CASRDGTISYEQYF
13	TRBV7-3	once	CASSPSRGGEQFF
15	TRBV19	few	CASSVTGGKNTEAFF
14	TRBV2	NA	CASNLAWGAYEQYF
13	TRBV10-3	NA	CAISDSSTDTQYF
13	TRBV11-2	NA	CASSLPVPYGYTF
15	TRBV5-6	NA	CASSLDDPGLYGYTF
16	TRBV19	once	CASSHGASGPDNEQFF
14	TRBV29-1	NA	CSVLTSGSGETQYF
13	TRBV7-7	NA	CASSLERHNEQFF
17	TRBV5-1	NA	CASRVGSTSGTTDTQYF
16	TRBV7-2	NA	CASSLADRVENEKLFF
12	TRBV19	NA	CASSIARGEQYF